Included here is one T cell receptor beta chain sequence, with context. This record belongs to a study of blood T cell repertoires in COVID-19. Per the original data handling: Estimated nucleated cell counts came from reference gene primer amplification. TCRdb's table, derived via immunoSEQ multiplex PCR, lists solely in-frame clones and lacks some. V and J calls and clone size are those listed in that table; D and trimming were worked out from the DNA. This table holds 350,000 to 400,000 clones, around 89% found once. Sequencing was carried out using PBMCs or T cells enriched from blood (not recorded which). This clonotype was sampled from a woman aged 30 to 39 with acute COVID-19.

The CDR3 is CASSATGASNEKLFF. The CDR3 nucleotides are TGCGCCAGCAGTGCGACAGGGGCCAGTAATGAAAAACTGTTTTTT. This rearrangement joins TRBV10-2 to TRBJ1-4; 8 bases are a match to TRBD1. The CDR3 consists of 15 residues. J gave up 4 bases and V 4 bases, and 5 bases lay outside the gene matches. The germline gives CDR1 WSHSY, CDR2 SAAADI.